The 10 T cell receptor beta chains presented below share a single source sample, sequenced in a study of blood T cell repertoires in COVID-19. The assay was immunoSEQ multiplex PCR, and TCRdb's table has in-frame clones only and misses some. The sample holds roughly 110,000 clones, about two thirds seen once. The specimen was peripheral blood. Receptors were obtained from a human donor with acute or convalescent COVID-19. The donor label of this sample is uncertain.

This clone was detected once. The CDR3 DNA reads as TGTGCCACCAGTGAGTCGGGGACAGGGACCCAGCATTTT. As protein: CATSESGTGTQHF. The chain joins TRBV24-1 to TRBJ1-5; 9 bases are a match to TRBD1. CDR1 and CDR2 from the germline V gene are KGHDR and SFDVKD. V lost 4 bases, J lost 11 bases, and 5 bases stayed unmatched. The CDR3 consists of 13 residues.

This clone has just one count. The chain uses TRBV11-3 and TRBJ1-1, with D possibly matching TRBD1 (5 bases). Trimming removed 5 bases at V and 1 base at J, with 8 bases between. The CDR3 length is 13 residues. From germline, CDR1 is SGHNT and CDR2 YENEEA. CDR3 loop: CASSQTGNTEAFF. CDR3 nucleotides: TGTGCCAGCAGCCAAACAGGGAACACTGAAGCTTTCTTT.

The V gene is TRBV6-4, the J gene TRBJ1-5; 10 bases map to TRBD1. The trim removed 2 bases at V and 5 bases at J, leaving 6 bases unmatched. Germline V gene data show CDR1 as MRHNA and CDR2 as SNTAGT. CDR3 length: 16 amino acids. CDR3 bases: TGTGCCAGCAGTGACCCATCCGGACAGGGGGATCAGCCCCAGCATTTT. It codes for CASSDPSGQGDQPQHF.

The J gene is TRBJ2-2, the V gene TRBV27; tentative D call: TRBD1 (6 bases). This CDR3 is 13 amino acids long. Per germline, CDR1 MNHEY and CDR2 SMNVEV (reference sequence). The V end lost 10 bases, the J end lost 5 bases, and 14 bases lay between the germline ends. CDR3 region: CAIRRTGTGELFF. The CDR3, as DNA: TGTGCCATCAGACGAACAGGGACCGGGGAGCTGTTTTTT.

This sequence joins TRBV5-1 and TRBJ2-7; D is unclear. The CDR3 is 12 residues long. Germline assignment: CDR1 SGHRS and CDR2 YFSETQ. V was pared by 5 bases and J by 1 base, with 7 bases between. Written as DNA, the CDR3 is TGCGCCAGCAGTACAACGTCCTACGAGCAGTACTTC. The encoded protein is CASSTTSYEQYF.

This clone was recorded a few times. The chain carries TRBV27 and TRBJ1-3; D is unclear. The CDR3 totals 14 residues. Germline lookup yields CDR1 MNHEY and CDR2 SMNVEV (reference sequence). V dropped 8 bases and J dropped 4 bases, with 15 bases sitting between them. CDR3 sequence: CASGYSHRGNTIYF. In nucleotides, the CDR3 is TGTGCCAGCGGATACAGTCATCGGGGAAACACCATATATTTT.

V usage is TRBV18 and J usage is TRBJ2-1; possible D gene TRBD1, 6 bases. The CDR3 covers 14 residues. CDR1 KGHSH and CDR2 LQKENI come from the germline V gene. The V gene lost 3 bases and the J gene lost 3 bases, with 9 bases spanning the gap. DNA for the CDR3: TGTGCCAGCTCACCTGGGACATTCTACAATGAGCAGTTCTTC. Residues: CASSPGTFYNEQFF.

The chain uses TRBV5-1 and TRBJ2-3; the D gene is possibly TRBD2 (5 bases). CDR1 is SGHRS and CDR2 is YFSETQ in the germline V gene. This CDR3 is built from 14 residues. V was shortened by 0 bases and J by 2 bases, with 7 bases between the two germline ends. CDR3 loop: CASSLGEFTDTQYF. In nucleotides, the CDR3 is TGCGCCAGCAGCTTGGGGGAGTTCACAGATACGCAGTATTTT. Together with reference TRBV5-1 and TRBJ2-3, the CDR3 gives the full variable domain: KAGVTQTPRYLIKTRGQQVTLSCSPISGHRSVSWYQQTPGQGLQFLFEYFSETQRNKGNFPGRFSGRQFSNSRSEMNVSTLELGDSALYLCASSLGEFTDTQYFGPGTRLTVL.

This clone was found once. CDR3 loop: CASSPRGDNEKLFF. CDR3 DNA: TGTGCCAGTAGTCCCCGGGGAGACAATGAAAAACTGTTTTTT. V gene TRBV19 combines with J gene TRBJ1-4; D gene uncertain. The germline CDR1 and CDR2 sequences are LNHDA and SQIVND (reference sequence). The ends were cut back, 5 bases at V and 5 bases at J, with 12 bases in the middle. The CDR3 length is 14 residues.

V usage is TRBV19 and J usage is TRBJ2-4, with D possibly being TRBD1 (7 bases). From germline, CDR1 is LNHDA and CDR2 SQIVND (reference sequence). The ends were cut back, 5 bases at V and 4 bases at J, with 18 bases in the middle. The CDR3 covers 16 residues. The CDR3 nucleotides read TGTGCCAGTAGTGATCCCAGGGGGGCTGGGAAAAACATTCAGTACTTC. Translating it yields CASSDPRGAGKNIQYF.